Listed below are T cell receptor beta chains from one sample, sequenced in a study of CD8+ T cells in alopecia areata. The data were produced by immunoSEQ multiplex PCR, yet TCRdb's version contains in-frame clones alone and is incomplete. The sample records 100,000 to 150,000 clones, roughly two fifths being singletons. The source material was CD4+ T cells sorted from blood. These receptors were taken from a human donor with alopecia areata. The CDR3 runs from the conserved cysteine through the conserved F or W. Fields, in order: J gene, V gene, CDR3 protein.

j_gene: TRBJ1-5; v_gene: TRBV29-1; CDR3aa: CSVEQGAGQPQHF
j_gene: TRBJ2-3; v_gene: TRBV7-3; CDR3aa: CASARDPATQYF
j_gene: TRBJ2-7; v_gene: TRBV30; CDR3aa: CAWKIGGTVSYEQYF
j_gene: TRBJ1-5; v_gene: TRBV28; CDR3aa: CASRKRDREGNQPQHF
j_gene: TRBJ2-2; v_gene: TRBV23-1; CDR3aa: CASRQQGAGTGELFF
j_gene: TRBJ2-7; v_gene: TRBV9; CDR3aa: CASKNEQYF
j_gene: TRBJ1-1; v_gene: TRBV6-5; CDR3aa: CASSPGLPRNTEAFF
j_gene: TRBJ1-2; v_gene: TRBV7-3; CDR3aa: CASSSGQGYGYTF
j_gene: TRBJ2-1; v_gene: TRBV2; CDR3aa: CASYLGAGNEQFF
j_gene: TRBJ2-1; v_gene: TRBV6-5; CDR3aa: CASSPIARKGMFF
j_gene: TRBJ2-7; v_gene: TRBV6-5; CDR3aa: CARSTSGVDEQYF
j_gene: TRBJ2-5; v_gene: TRBV9; CDR3aa: CASSVGVGGQETQYF
j_gene: TRBJ2-3; v_gene: TRBV5-1; CDR3aa: CASGIGGSTDTQYF
j_gene: TRBJ1-2; v_gene: TRBV30; CDR3aa: CAWRTPGVDGYTF
j_gene: TRBJ2-1; v_gene: TRBV28; CDR3aa: CASSFGGDRDEQFF
j_gene: TRBJ2-2; v_gene: TRBV29-1; CDR3aa: CSALGLAGSTGELFF
j_gene: TRBJ2-4; v_gene: TRBV28; CDR3aa: CAGAGDGAKNIQYF
j_gene: TRBJ1-2; v_gene: TRBV30; CDR3aa: CAWSVNRVNGYTF
j_gene: TRBJ2-3; v_gene: TRBV28; CDR3aa: CASTTGLLTDTQYF
j_gene: TRBJ2-6; v_gene: TRBV29-1; CDR3aa: CSSGTGPSGANVLTF
j_gene: TRBJ1-2; v_gene: TRBV29-1; CDR3aa: CSVTAFYGYTF
j_gene: TRBJ1-1; v_gene: TRBV29-1; CDR3aa: CSVGVQREAFF
j_gene: TRBJ2-3; v_gene: TRBV29-1; CDR3aa: CSVAVDTTDTQYF
j_gene: TRBJ1-6; v_gene: TRBV2; CDR3aa: CASRDREWNSPLHF
j_gene: TRBJ1-2; v_gene: TRBV7-2; CDR3aa: CASSLTPPGTQEGYTF
j_gene: TRBJ1-5; v_gene: TRBV15; CDR3aa: CATSNRNQPQHF
j_gene: TRBJ2-5; v_gene: TRBV13; CDR3aa: CASSSQRETQYF
j_gene: TRBJ2-1; v_gene: TRBV30; CDR3aa: CAWSTNLGGRNEQFF
j_gene: TRBJ1-6; v_gene: TRBV23-1; CDR3aa: CASAGGESPLHF
j_gene: TRBJ2-2; v_gene: TRBV7-2; CDR3aa: CASSFVDTGELFF
j_gene: TRBJ2-5; v_gene: TRBV7-9; CDR3aa: CASSPTTEQETQYF
j_gene: TRBJ2-3; v_gene: TRBV7-3; CDR3aa: CASSRRGTDTQYF
j_gene: TRBJ2-1; v_gene: TRBV2; CDR3aa: CASSNDESYNEQFF
j_gene: TRBJ2-7; v_gene: TRBV28; CDR3aa: CASSLPLRSYEQYF
j_gene: TRBJ2-3; v_gene: TRBV7-2; CDR3aa: CASRGQGVQDTQYF
j_gene: TRBJ2-7; v_gene: TRBV7-9; CDR3aa: CASSLERSGTEQYF
j_gene: TRBJ2-1; v_gene: TRBV30; CDR3aa: CAWSVRMGSEQFF
j_gene: TRBJ2-1; v_gene: TRBV27; CDR3aa: CASSSYSSSYNEQFF
j_gene: TRBJ2-5; v_gene: TRBV9; CDR3aa: CASSVGPGQGARETQYF
j_gene: TRBJ2-3; v_gene: TRBV5-4; CDR3aa: CASSLGLAGDTQYF